This T cell receptor beta chain was obtained from a study of blood T cell repertoires in COVID-19. Study-wide background: Specimens from acute and convalescent COVID-19 originated in the United States, Italy and Spain. Sample material is recorded as cDNA or gDNA derived from T cells, B-cell-depleted T cells, or PBMCs.

CDR1 is SGDLS, CDR2 YYNGEE, per germline. V gave up 3 bases and J gave up 2 bases, with 16 bases separating them. There are 16 residues in the CDR3. In the authors' workflow: It was from reference gene primer amplification that nucleated cell counts were estimated. Clones were sequenced by immunoSEQ multiplex PCR, and TCRdb holds only the in-frame ones, with some missing. The DNA was the basis for D and trimming; V, J and clone size are from that table. This table holds some 74,000 clones, more than 60% found once. This receptor was identified in a woman in her fifties or sixties with acute or convalescent COVID-19. The sample taken for sequencing was peripheral blood. V gene TRBV9 combines with J gene TRBJ2-3, with D possibly matching TRBD2 (6 bases). Here the CDR3 reads CASSDPLSGTTDTQYF. As DNA, the CDR3 is TGTGCCAGCAGCGACCCACTTAGCGGAACCACAGATACGCAGTATTTT.